This T cell receptor beta chain was identified during a study of naive and memory T cell subsets. Study-wide findings and caveats: There was no ground truth to check naive and memory subset results. Over 90% of naive TCR sequences appeared only once after error correction, unlike memory subsets. Activation and differentiation may alter RNA-based TCR counts.

There are a few counts of this clonotype. Its specificity is not known. An equimolar mix of two oligonucleotides served as the beta constant-region primer for TRBC1 and TRBC2. Ligated cDNA was amplified by four rounds of PCR with nested alpha and beta constant-region primers and SP2. TCRdb used MiXCR to reprocess the UMI-ligation and nested PCR reads, holding one entry per CDR3 protein. The sample holds 15,000 to 20,000 distinct CDR3 sequences, around 8.2% seen once. Trimming removed 5 bases at V and 3 bases at J, with 5 bases between. Germline assignment: CDR1 MNHNS and CDR2 SASEGT. There are 12 residues in the CDR3.

Sample: central memory CD8+ T cells from blood. V usage is TRBV6-1 and J usage is TRBJ1-5, with D unclear. The TCR sequence derives from a human donor in good health. This CDR3 is CASSPPNQPQHF. The CDR3 nucleotides are TGTGCCAGCAGTCCTCCCAATCAGCCCCAGCATTTT.